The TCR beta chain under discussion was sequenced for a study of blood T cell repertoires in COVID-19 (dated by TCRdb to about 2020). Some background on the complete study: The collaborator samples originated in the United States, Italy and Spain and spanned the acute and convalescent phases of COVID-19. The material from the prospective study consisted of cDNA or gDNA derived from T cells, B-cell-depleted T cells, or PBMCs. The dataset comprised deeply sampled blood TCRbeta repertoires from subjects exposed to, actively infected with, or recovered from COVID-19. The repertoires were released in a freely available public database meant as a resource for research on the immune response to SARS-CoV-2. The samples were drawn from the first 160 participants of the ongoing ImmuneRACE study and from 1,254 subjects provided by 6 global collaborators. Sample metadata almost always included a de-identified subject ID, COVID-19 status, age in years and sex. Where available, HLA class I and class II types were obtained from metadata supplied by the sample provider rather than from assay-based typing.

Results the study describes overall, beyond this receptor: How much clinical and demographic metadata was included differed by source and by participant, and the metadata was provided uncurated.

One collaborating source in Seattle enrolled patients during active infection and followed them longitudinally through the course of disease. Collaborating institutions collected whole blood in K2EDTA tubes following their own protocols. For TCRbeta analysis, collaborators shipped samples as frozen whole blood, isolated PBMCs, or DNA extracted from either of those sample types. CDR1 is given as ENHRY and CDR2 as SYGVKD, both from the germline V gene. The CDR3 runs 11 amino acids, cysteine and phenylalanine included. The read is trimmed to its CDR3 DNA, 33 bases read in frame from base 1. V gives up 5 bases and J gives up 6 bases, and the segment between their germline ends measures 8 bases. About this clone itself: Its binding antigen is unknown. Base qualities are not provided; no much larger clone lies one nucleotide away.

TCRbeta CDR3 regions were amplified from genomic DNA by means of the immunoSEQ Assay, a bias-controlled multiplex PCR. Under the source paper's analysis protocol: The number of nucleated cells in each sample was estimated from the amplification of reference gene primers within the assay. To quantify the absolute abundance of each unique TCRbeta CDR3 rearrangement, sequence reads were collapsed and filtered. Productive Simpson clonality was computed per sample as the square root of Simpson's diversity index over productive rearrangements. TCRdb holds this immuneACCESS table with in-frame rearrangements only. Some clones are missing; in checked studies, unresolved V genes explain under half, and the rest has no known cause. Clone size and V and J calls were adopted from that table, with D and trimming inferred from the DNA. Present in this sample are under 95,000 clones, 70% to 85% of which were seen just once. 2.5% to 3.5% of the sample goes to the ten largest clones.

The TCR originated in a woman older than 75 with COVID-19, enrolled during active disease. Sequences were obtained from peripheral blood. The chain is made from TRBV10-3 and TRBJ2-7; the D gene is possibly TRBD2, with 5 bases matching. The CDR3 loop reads CAISPGGEQYF. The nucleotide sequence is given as TGTGCCATCAGTCCCGGAGGCGAGCAGTACTTC.